Listed here is a single T cell receptor (beta chain). No antigen is known for it. With 6 bases removed from V and 4 bases from J, the gap between germline ends came to 13 bases. This CDR3 is built from 14 residues. This sample is part of a study of T cells after yellow fever vaccination. Study-level points and caveats: Clonotype sharing between CD4 and CD8 compartments was small. Subsequent booster samples again held most clones from primary vaccination (under 98% CD4, about 85% CD8).

In making TCR cDNA, 5'RACE template switching added a universal primer site and UMIs to it. Via MiXCR, TCRdb re-called the 5' RACE reads, giving one row per CDR3 protein. Of around 500,000 distinct CDR3 sequences listed, around a fifth were seen once; the top ten hold about 16%. The sequenced sample was PBMCs, obtained roughly 20 days after the first yellow fever vaccination. The receptor comes from a man younger than 30 who received the YFV17D yellow fever vaccine. This rearrangement joins TRBV12-3 or TRBV12-4 to TRBJ1-5, with D tentatively TRBD1 (5 bases). The CDR3 DNA reads TGTGCCAGCAGGTGGGGCGCTGGGAATCAGCCCCAGCATTTT. Protein product: CASRWGAGNQPQHF.